This TCR beta chain was sequenced during a study of blood T cell repertoires in COVID-19. Across the whole study: Samples came from the United States, Italy and Spain, spanning acute and convalescent COVID-19. PBMCs, B-cell-depleted T cells, or T cells provided the cDNA or gDNA that made up the material.

This clone showed up just a few times. The J segment lost 8 bases and the V segment lost 2 bases, leaving 5 bases of the junction unmatched. Per the germline V gene, CDR1 is SEHNR and CDR2 is FQNEAQ (reference sequence). The CDR3 covers 13 residues. In the source study's methods: Amplifying reference gene primers gave estimates of nucleated cell counts. Only in-frame clones appear in the TCRdb table, and some are missing; sequencing was by immunoSEQ multiplex PCR. D and trimming were read from the DNA, whereas the V and J calls and clone size are those reported in that table. This sample carries fewer than 200,000 clones, around 86% of them seen once, and the ten largest clones take about 9.6%.

Material: peripheral blood. This TCR derives from a man aged 50-59 years with active or convalescent COVID-19. The rearrangement links TRBV7-9 to TRBJ1-2; TRBD1 aligns across 7 bases. Here the CDR3 DNA reads TGTGCCAGCAGCTTAACAGGGGTGAACGGCTACACCTTC. Its translation is CASSLTGVNGYTF.